The next 12 T cell receptor beta chains were all read from a single sample in a study of T-cell reconstitution after alpha-beta-depleted transplantation in children. The authors prepared the TCRbeta library with unique molecular identifiers. Each CDR3 protein is one row after TCRdb ran MiXCR on the PCR reads. In the table there are roughly 300,000 distinct CDR3 sequences, 11% of which are singletons. The material was peripheral blood, obtained 180 days after TCRalphabeta/CD19-depleted stem cell transplant. The receptor set was obtained from a male patient aged 2 to 10 who had a stem cell transplant for chronic granulomatous disease, so the T cells may come from the graft donor.

This clonotype occurred many times. The chain couples TRBV20-1 to TRBJ2-2; no definite D call. This CDR3 has 12 amino acids. Germline V gives CDR1 DFQATT, CDR2 SNEGSKA (reference sequence). V lost 6 bases and J 8 bases, leaving 13 bases between the germline ends. DNA of the CDR3: TGCAGTGCGCTAAATCTGGTGGGGGAGCTGTTTTTT. It encodes CSALNLVGELFF.

Many counts were recorded for this clonotype. The V call is TRBV12-3 or TRBV12-4, the J call TRBJ2-5; D ambiguous. The ends were cut back, 2 bases at V and 1 base at J, with 8 bases in the middle. The CDR3 sequence is 14 residues long. The CDR3 bases are TGTGCCAGCAGTTTACTCAGGCTCCAAGAGACCCAGTACTTC. This sequence encodes CASSLLRLQETQYF.

This clonotype was counted many times. In DNA form, the CDR3 reads TGTGCCAGCAGCCTCCCTCCGGACACCATATATTTT. Translation: CASSLPPDTIYF. V is TRBV7-8 and J is TRBJ1-3; D gene uncertain. Per the germline V gene, CDR1 is SGHVS and CDR2 is FQNEAQ. Trimming removed 5 bases at V and 8 bases at J, with 10 bases between. This CDR3 contains 12 residues.

This clonotype was detected ten times or more. The gene calls are TRBV7-2 and TRBJ2-7; 7 bases match TRBD2. The J segment lost 0 bases and the V segment lost 7 bases, leaving 6 bases of the junction unmatched. There are 14 residues in the CDR3. Germline V gene data show CDR1 as SGHTA and CDR2 as FQGNSA. CDR3: CASKSGRSSYEQYF. CDR3 in DNA: TGTGCCAGCAAATCCGGGAGGTCCTCCTACGAGCAGTACTTC. Full variable domain (missing parts from reference TRBV7-2 and TRBJ2-7): GAGVSQSPSNKVTEKGKDVELRCDPISGHTALYWYRQSLGQGLEFLIYFQGNSAPDKSGLPSDRFSAERTGGSVSTLTIQRTQQEDSAVYLCASKSGRSSYEQYFGPGTRLTVT.

This clonotype has only a few counts. The V call is TRBV12-3 or TRBV12-4, the J call TRBJ2-1, with TRBD2 identical over 9 bases. This CDR3 comprises 17 residues. The J segment lost 6 bases and the V segment lost 3 bases, leaving 12 bases of the junction unmatched. In DNA, the CDR3 is TGTGCCAGCAGTTTCGGAGCCGGGGCGGGGGGGGTCAATGAGCAGTTCTTC. This codes for CASSFGAGAGGVNEQFF.

In its sample, this clonotype was seen a few times. V is TRBV12-3 or TRBV12-4 and J is TRBJ1-3; unclear D gene. The CDR3 is 17 residues long. V lost 5 bases and J 0 bases, leaving 17 bases between the germline ends. The CDR3 here is CASSAPSRPSSGNTIYF. Here the CDR3 DNA reads TGTGCCAGCAGTGCCCCGAGCAGGCCCTCCTCTGGAAACACCATATATTTT.

This clonotype was counted at least ten times. The rearrangement joins TRBV7-3 to TRBJ2-1, with D possibly matching TRBD1 (5 bases). V was cut by 5 bases and J by 5 bases, with 19 bases left in between. The CDR3 has 16 residues. Looked up from germline, CDR1 is SGHTA and CDR2 is FQGTGA. This CDR3 is CASSLLGQGMHNEQFF. The CDR3 DNA follows: TGTGCCAGCAGCCTTTTAGGGCAGGGAATGCACAATGAGCAGTTCTTC.

Concerning this clonotype: At one boundary the junction diverges from the germline segment, which might be a read error. The CDR3 DNA follows: TGCGCCAGCAGCTCCAACCCCCCAACTAATAAAAAACTGTTTTTT. Amino acid sequence: CASSSNPPTNKKLFF. The chain uses TRBV5-1 and TRBJ1-4; D gene uncertain. The CDR3 spans 15 residues. CDR1 and CDR2 (germline): SGHRS, YFSETQ. Full variable domain (outside the CDR3, taken from reference TRBV5-1 and TRBJ1-4): KAGVTQTPRYLIKTRGQQVTLSCSPISGHRSVSWYQQTPGQGLQFLFEYFSETQRNKGNFPGRFSGRQFSNSRSEMNVSTLELGDSALYLCASSSNPPTNKKLFFGSGTQLSVL.

Many counts were recorded for this clonotype. The chain has TRBV12-3 or TRBV12-4 and TRBJ2-2, with D possibly TRBD2 on 6 matching bases. V dropped 6 bases and J dropped 5 bases, with 10 bases sitting between them. The CDR3 contains 13 residues. Here the CDR3 reads CASRGRGTGELFF. The CDR3 DNA reads as TGTGCCAGCAGGGGCCGGGGGACCGGGGAGCTGTTTTTT.

To note about this clonotype: A junction end diverges from the germline sequence, so it may reflect a read error. The chain uses TRBV12-3 or TRBV12-4 and TRBJ2-6, with D perhaps TRBD1 (5 bases). CDR3 length: 15 amino acids. This CDR3 reads CASSLTRSGANVLAF. The CDR3 DNA sequence: TGTGCCAGCAGTTTAACCCGCTCTGGGGCCAACGTCCTGGCTTTC.

This clonotype has at least ten counts. The gene calls are TRBV28 and TRBJ2-7, with 12 bases identical to TRBD2. The V and J ends lost 10 bases and 2 bases, in that order; junction bases with no gene match: 3. The germline CDR1 and CDR2 sequences are MDHEN and SYDVKM. CDR3 size: 13 residues. This CDR3 is CATGLAGTYEQYF. The CDR3, as DNA: TGTGCCACCGGACTAGCGGGAACCTACGAGCAGTACTTC.

This clonotype showed up many times. V and J are TRBV7-9 and TRBJ2-7; D is possibly TRBD1 (6 bases). Germline CDR1 and CDR2: SEHNR and FQNEAQ (reference sequence). The V end lost 5 bases, the J end lost 3 bases, and 17 bases lay between the germline ends. This CDR3 region has 15 residues. The CDR3 DNA follows: TGTGCCAGCAGCCCCATGATGGGGGCCAACTACGAGCAGTACTTC. Amino acid sequence: CASSPMMGANYEQYF.